The 15 T cell receptor beta chains given below trace back to one sample, sequenced in a study of blood T cell repertoires in COVID-19. Clones were read by immunoSEQ multiplex PCR, and TCRdb kept only the in-frame ones, dropping some. The sample consists of approximately 270,000 clones, around 84% of them appearing once. Sequenced sample: PBMCs or T cells enriched from blood (not recorded which). These receptors all come from a man in his forties who had recovered from COVID-19.

V gene TRBV30 combines with J gene TRBJ2-7; 11 bases match TRBD2. Germline V CDR1 and CDR2: GTSNPN, SVGIG (reference sequence). V shed 1 base and J 3 bases; nucleotides not matched to a gene: 5. The CDR3 totals 15 residues. DNA for the CDR3: TGTGCCTGGAGTGACGGACTAGCGGGTCACTACGAGCAGTACTTC. This gives the protein CAWSDGLAGHYEQYF.

The CDR3 region has the DNA TGTGCCAGCCAATCCCCTGAGGGTGGCGGGACAGGCAATGAGCAGTTCTTC. Amino acids: CASQSPEGGGTGNEQFF. The chain recombines TRBV28 with TRBJ2-1, with TRBD1 matching over 8 bases. The V gene end was trimmed by 8 bases and the J gene end by 6 bases; junction bases not matched to a gene: 18. CDR3 size: 17 residues. Germline V gene sequence: CDR1 MDHEN, CDR2 SYDVKM.

A single count supports this clone. This chain links TRBV5-6 with TRBJ2-7, with D tentatively TRBD2 (7 bases). Deletions cut 4 bases from V and 0 bases from J, with 11 bases between. CDR1 and CDR2 from the germline V gene are SGHDT and YYEEEE. The CDR3 has 14 residues. The CDR3 loop is CASSRGAGSYEQYF. In nucleotides, the CDR3 is TGTGCCAGCAGCCGGGGGGCGGGCTCCTACGAGCAGTACTTC.

The chain is built from TRBV11-1 and TRBJ1-1, with D perhaps matching TRBD1 (5 bases). Germline V gene data show CDR1 as SGHAT and CDR2 as FQDESV (reference sequence). The CDR3 is 12 residues long. The V and J ends lost 1 base and 10 bases respectively, with 10 bases between them. This chain's CDR3 is CASSLEGSGAFF. In DNA, the CDR3 is TGTGCCAGCAGCTTAGAGGGGTCGGGAGCTTTCTTT.

The genes are TRBV5-1 and TRBJ2-5; TRBD1 might be the D (6 bases). The CDR3 is made up of 18 amino acids. CDR1 and CDR2 from the germline V gene are SGHRS and YFSETQ. Deletions cut 0 bases from V and 5 bases from J, with 23 bases between. The CDR3 loop reads CASSLAEPGAASPETQYF. The CDR3 bases are TGCGCCAGCAGCTTGGCCGAACCAGGGGCGGCCTCCCCGGAGACCCAGTACTTC.

This clone was counted a single time. The chain couples TRBV23-1 to TRBJ2-1, with TRBD1 identical over 9 bases. TRBV23-1 is marked as an open reading frame, function uncertain. J was trimmed by 7 bases and V by 10 bases; bases with no gene match: 5. The CDR3 spans 12 residues. Written as DNA, the CDR3 is TGCGCCAAACAGGGGGCGCGGAATGAGCAGTTCTTC. Translation gives CAKQGARNEQFF.

This clone was recorded a few times. The CDR3 here is CASSLLAGDSYEQYF. CDR3 in DNA: TGTGCCAGCAGCTTACTAGCGGGGGACTCCTACGAGCAGTACTTC. The chain joins TRBV7-3 to TRBJ2-7; 10 bases match TRBD2. V was pared by 2 bases and J by 0 bases, with 1 base of the junction left unmatched. Germline loops: CDR1 SGHTA, CDR2 FQGTGA. The CDR3 consists of 15 residues. The full variable domain, with the rest looked up from reference TRBV7-3 and TRBJ2-7, is GAGVSQTPSNKVTEKGKYVELRCDPISGHTALYWYRQSLGQGPEFLIYFQGTGAADDSGLPNDRFFAVRPEGSVSTLKIQRTERGDSAVYLCASSLLAGDSYEQYFGPGTRLTVT.

The rearrangement uses TRBV7-6 and TRBJ1-5; perhaps TRBD1 as D (6 bases). V shed 5 bases and J shed 0 bases, with 20 bases lying between them. Germline CDR1 SGHVS, CDR2 FNYEAQ. The CDR3 loop spans 18 amino acids. Here the CDR3 reads CASSPGQTHRYSNQPQHF. The CDR3 DNA reads TGTGCCAGCAGCCCTGGACAGACCCATCGATATAGCAATCAGCCCCAGCATTTT.

The V gene is TRBV7-2, the J gene TRBJ1-4, with TRBD1 matching 11 bases. The CDR3 contains 15 residues. After removal of 5 bases from V and 7 bases from J, the junction contained 6 bases not matched to a gene. Germline lookup yields CDR1 SGHTA and CDR2 FQGNSA. The CDR3 loop reads CASSSGQGAPEKLFF. CDR3 in DNA: TGTGCCAGCAGCAGTGGACAGGGGGCCCCTGAAAAACTGTTTTTT.

CDR3 sequence (DNA): TGTGCCAGCAGCGGGACTAGCGGGGGGGCAACCGGGGAGCTGTTTTTT. Translating it yields CASSGTSGGATGELFF. The J gene is TRBJ2-2, the V gene TRBV9; 15 bases map to TRBD2. V dropped 3 bases and J dropped 5; count of bases not matched to a gene: 2. CDR3 size: 16 residues. Germline CDR1 and CDR2: SGDLS and YYNGEE.

The rearrangement uses TRBV9 and TRBJ1-2, with D possibly TRBD1 on 6 matching bases. CDR1 and CDR2 (germline): SGDLS, YYNGEE. The CDR3 has 12 amino acids. The V end was cut by 0 bases, the J end by 6 bases, with 6 bases between. The CDR3 region is CASSVAGDGYTF. CDR3 coding DNA: TGTGCCAGCAGCGTAGCAGGGGATGGCTACACCTTC. Full variable domain (rest looked up from reference TRBV9 and TRBJ1-2): DSGVTQTPKHLITATGQRVTLRCSPRSGDLSVYWYQQSLDQGLQFLIQYYNGEERAKGNILERFSAQQFPDLHSELNLSSLELGDSALYFCASSVAGDGYTFGSGTRLTVV.

Only one count was recorded for this clone. The rearrangement links TRBV28 to TRBJ2-5; 14 bases agree with TRBD2. CDR3 size: 17 residues. Germline V CDR1 and CDR2: MDHEN, SYDVKM. V lost 5 bases, J lost 2 bases, and 7 bases stayed unmatched. The CDR3: CASSPGTSGSGQETQYF. As DNA, the CDR3 is TGTGCCAGCAGTCCCGGGACTAGCGGGAGCGGACAAGAGACCCAGTACTTC.

This chain joins TRBV5-4 and TRBJ2-1; TRBD2 aligns across 15 bases. The CDR3 runs 17 residues. Per the germline V gene, CDR1 is SGHNT and CDR2 is YYREEE (reference sequence). The J segment lost 7 bases and the V segment lost 4 bases, leaving 9 bases of the junction unmatched. CDR3 sequence reads: CASSHGTSGRLGNEQFF. In DNA, the CDR3 is TGTGCCAGCAGCCACGGGACTAGCGGGAGGTTAGGAAATGAGCAGTTCTTC.

This clone occurred a few times. The rearrangement links TRBV7-9 to TRBJ1-6; weak D call: TRBD1 (6 bases). The CDR3 length is 15 residues. Germline CDR1 SEHNR, CDR2 FQNEAQ (reference sequence). Trimming pared 5 bases from V and 5 bases from J, leaving 13 bases between. The CDR3 protein is CASSIGQTDNSPLHF. The CDR3 coding sequence is TGTGCCAGCAGCATCGGACAGACAGATAATTCACCCCTCCACTTT.

The genes are TRBV5-6 and TRBJ1-1; TRBD1 is a possible D gene (5 bases). This CDR3 spans 12 amino acids. The germline gives CDR1 SGHDT, CDR2 YYEEEE. Deletions cut 2 bases from V and 10 bases from J, with 12 bases between. CDR3 protein: CASSFTGTTAFF. CDR3 nucleotide sequence: TGTGCCAGCAGCTTCACCGGGACTACAGCTTTCTTT.